The 23 T cell receptor beta chains below all came from one sample that was sequenced in a study of tumor-infiltrating lymphocytes in localized non-small cell lung cancer. TCRdb's copy holds only in-frame clones and misses some; the assay was immunoSEQ multiplex PCR. The sample comprises 5,500 to 7,500 clones, about 71% of which are singletons, and 13% to 15% rests with the top ten. Sequencing used uninvolved lung tissue not adjacent to the tumor. The receptors derive from a human donor with non-small cell lung cancer.

The rearrangement joins TRBV7-9 to TRBJ1-5, with D possibly TRBD1 on 5 matching bases. The CDR3 has 13 residues. The V gene's germline CDR1 is SEHNR and CDR2 FQNEAQ (reference sequence). V was clipped by 1 base and J by 7 bases, with 8 bases between them. CDR3 region: CASSLEGAQPQHF. The DNA of the CDR3 is TGTGCCAGCAGCTTAGAAGGGGCACAGCCCCAGCATTTT.

The chain combines TRBV27 with TRBJ2-7; D tentatively reads TRBD1 or TRBD2 (5 bases each). CDR1 is MNHEY and CDR2 is SMNVEV in the germline V gene (reference sequence). The CDR3 is 14 residues long. Trimming removed 6 bases from V and 6 bases from J, with 18 bases in between. CDR3 in amino acids: CASRPRGGRREQYF. CDR3 nucleotide sequence: TGTGCCAGCAGACCCCGGGGCGGGCGGCGCGAGCAGTACTTC.

The chain joins TRBV28 to TRBJ2-7, with D possibly matching TRBD2 (6 bases). CDR1 is MDHEN and CDR2 is SYDVKM in the germline V gene. The CDR3 spans 15 residues. Deletions cut 5 bases from V and 3 bases from J, with 17 bases between. The CDR3, as DNA: TGTGCCAGCAGTCTCGGAGGGGAACGTTACTACGAGCAGTACTTC. It translates to CASSLGGERYYEQYF.

This clone was detected only a few times. The chain employs TRBV27 and TRBJ2-7; weak D call: TRBD2 (5 bases). The CDR3 runs to 14 residues. Trimming removed 2 bases from V and 6 bases from J, with 14 bases in between. CDR1 and CDR2 (germline): MNHEY, SMNVEV (reference sequence). The CDR3 loop is CASSLIPPGVEQYF. CDR3 nucleotides: TGTGCCAGCAGTTTAATCCCTCCCGGGGTCGAGCAGTACTTC.

This clone was observed a single time. This chain joins TRBV4-2 and TRBJ2-3, with D possibly TRBD2 on 6 matching bases. V was cut by 4 bases and J by 1 base, with 12 bases left in between. This CDR3 is 15 amino acids long. Germline V gene lookup returns CDR1 LGHNA and CDR2 YNFKEQ. CDR3 coding DNA: TGTGCCAGCAGCCCCCGGGGCGGGGGCACAGATACGCAGTATTTT. Its protein is CASSPRGGGTDTQYF.

The chain joins TRBV9 to TRBJ2-3; D is possibly TRBD2 (5 bases). The CDR3 has 13 amino acids. In germline, CDR1 is SGDLS, CDR2 YYNGEE. V was clipped by 0 bases and J by 3 bases, with 5 bases between them. This CDR3 reads CASSVGGTDTQYF. Written as DNA, the CDR3 is TGTGCCAGCAGCGTAGGCGGGACAGATACGCAGTATTTT.

The chain links TRBV5-5 to TRBJ2-7; TRBD2 matches at 7 bases. J was trimmed by 7 bases and V by 2 bases; bases with no gene match: 15. The CDR3 contains 16 residues. The germline V gene encodes CDR1 SGHKS and CDR2 YYEKEE (reference sequence). The CDR3 DNA follows: TGTGCCAGCAGCTTAGGGTTCGGGGGAGGGCCGTGGGAGCAGTACTTC. It is translated as CASSLGFGGGPWEQYF.

The rearrangement joins TRBV27 to TRBJ2-1; unclear D gene. Germline lookup yields CDR1 MNHEY and CDR2 SMNVEV (reference sequence). The CDR3 totals 14 residues. V was trimmed by 7 bases and J by 5 bases, leaving 15 bases between them. The CDR3: CASTVTFPHNEQFF. Written as DNA, the CDR3 is TGTGCCAGCACCGTTACGTTCCCCCACAATGAGCAGTTCTTC.

This clone appeared a few times. Other DNA variants within this sample encode the same CDR3. The gene calls are TRBV5-1 and TRBJ2-3; D possibly corresponds to TRBD2 (6 bases). Per germline, CDR1 SGHRS and CDR2 YFSETQ. This CDR3 comprises 15 residues. V was clipped by 4 bases and J by 0 bases, with 12 bases between them. Here the CDR3 reads CASSSLSGSTDTQYF. DNA of the CDR3: TGCGCCAGCAGCAGCCTGAGCGGGAGCACAGATACGCAGTATTTT.

Comments on this clone: A far larger clone is one nucleotide away, so this likely arose from a read error. The chain recombines TRBV4-2 with TRBJ2-5; the match to TRBD1 covers 7 bases. The CDR3 loop spans 16 amino acids. V trimming: 7 bases; J trimming: 0 bases; junction bases outside the gene matches: 11. Germline-derived CDR1 and CDR2 are LGHNA and YNFKEQ. The CDR3 reads CASTPSKGADQETQYF. The DNA for the CDR3 is TGTGCCAGCACCCCGTCGAAGGGGGCGGACCAAGAGACCCAGTACTTC.

J is TRBJ1-2 and V is TRBV7-2, with unresolved D. The V gene lost 4 bases and the J gene lost 8 bases, with 14 bases spanning the gap. The length of the CDR3 is 13 residues. CDR1 is SGHTA, CDR2 FQGNSA, per germline. This CDR3 reads CASSSSAGRGYTF. CDR3 DNA sequence: TGTGCCAGCAGCTCAAGCGCGGGAAGGGGCTACACCTTC.

V is TRBV9 and J is TRBJ2-5, with unresolved D. V was clipped by 0 bases and J by 5 bases, with 11 bases between them. The CDR3 extends over 14 amino acids. The germline CDR1 and CDR2 sequences are SGDLS and YYNGEE. The CDR3 loop is CASSVDQDWETQYF. CDR3 nucleotides: TGTGCCAGCAGCGTAGATCAGGATTGGGAGACCCAGTACTTC.

The V gene is TRBV6-6, the J gene TRBJ2-7, with D possibly being TRBD2 (6 bases). V lost 2 bases, J lost 1 base, and 12 bases lay in between. The germline gives CDR1 MNHNY, CDR2 SVGAGI (reference sequence). The CDR3 is 15 residues long. For the CDR3, the DNA is TGTGCCAGCAGTTACCAGGGACTGTTTTCCTACGAGCAGTACTTC. Amino acid sequence: CASSYQGLFSYEQYF.

This clone occurred once. The chain uses TRBV30 and TRBJ2-7, with D perhaps being TRBD1 or TRBD2 (5 bases each). Germline CDR1 is GTSNPN and CDR2 is SVGIG (reference sequence). This CDR3 is 13 amino acids long. V shed 7 bases and J shed 2 bases, with 15 bases lying between them. The CDR3 region is CASTPRETYEQYF. The CDR3 region has the DNA TGTGCCTCGACCCCCAGGGAGACCTACGAGCAGTACTTC. The whole variable domain, filled in from reference TRBV30 and TRBJ2-7, reads SQTIHQWPATLVQPVGSPLSLECTVEGTSNPNLYWYRQAAGRGLQLLFYSVGIGQISSEVPQNLSASRPQDRQFILSSKKLLLSDSGFYLCASTPRETYEQYFGPGTRLTVT.

This clone was recorded a few times. This rearrangement joins TRBV20-1 to TRBJ2-5, with TRBD1 identical over 8 bases. Germline values: CDR1 DFQATT, CDR2 SNEGSKA (reference sequence). Unmatched junction bases numbered 0, after V lost 7 bases and J lost 2 bases. There are 11 residues in the CDR3. The CDR3 sequence is CSGQGQETQYF. The CDR3 DNA reads as TGCAGTGGACAGGGGCAAGAGACCCAGTACTTC.

The V gene is TRBV6-1, the J gene TRBJ1-4; D gene unclear. The CDR3 sequence is 16 residues long. The V gene lost 0 bases and the J gene lost 7 bases, with 15 bases spanning the gap. CDR1 and CDR2 from the germline V gene are MNHNS and SASEGT. The chain's CDR3 is CASSEAAALGGEKLFF. The CDR3 bases are TGTGCCAGCAGTGAAGCTGCGGCGTTAGGTGGTGAAAAACTGTTTTTT.

Sample share makes this clone medium-sized. This chain joins TRBV7-9 and TRBJ1-2; D is unresolved. V was trimmed by 6 bases and J by 4 bases, leaving 9 bases between them. CDR3 length equals 12 residues. Germline CDR1 and CDR2: SEHNR and FQNEAQ (reference sequence). The CDR3 DNA sequence: TGTGCCAGCAGAGCAGACGTCTATGGCTACACCTTC. This gives the protein CASRADVYGYTF.

The CDR3 DNA is TGTGCCAGCAGTTCCGGGACTAGCGGGAGGGCCTACGAGCAGTACTTC. It translates to CASSSGTSGRAYEQYF. J is TRBJ2-7 and V is TRBV2, with 16 bases identical to TRBD2. The trim removed 5 bases at V and 2 bases at J, leaving 3 bases unmatched. Germline V gives CDR1 SNHLY, CDR2 FYNNEI. This CDR3 comprises 16 residues. Full variable domain (remainder filled in from reference TRBV2 and TRBJ2-7): EPEVTQTPSHQVTQMGQEVILRCVPISNHLYFYWYRQILGQKVEFLVSFYNNEISEKSEIFDDQFSVERPDGSNFTLKIRSTKLEDSAMYFCASSSGTSGRAYEQYFGPGTRLTVT.

This clone is labeled hyperexpanded. The chain uses TRBV7-9 and TRBJ1-2, with a possible D match to TRBD1 (5 bases). Trimming removed 3 bases from V and 5 bases from J, with 13 bases in between. The germline CDR1 and CDR2 sequences are SEHNR and FQNEAQ (reference sequence). The CDR3 length is 14 residues. The CDR3 DNA reads TGTGCCAGCAGCTTCGTGGAACAGGTTTATGGCTACACCTTC. Translating it yields CASSFVEQVYGYTF.

The chain employs TRBV14 and TRBJ2-2; the match to TRBD2 covers 9 bases. The length of the CDR3 is 16 residues. Germline V gene sequence: CDR1 SGHDN, CDR2 FVKESK. V dropped 6 bases and J dropped 4; count of bases not matched to a gene: 9. This CDR3 reads CASSKGTSLATGELFF. The CDR3 DNA is TGTGCCAGCAGTAAGGGGACTAGCCTGGCCACCGGGGAGCTGTTTTTT. The variable domain in full, with the rest retrieved from reference TRBV14 and TRBJ2-2, is EAGVTQFPSHSVIEKGQTVTLRCDPISGHDNLYWYRRVMGKEIKFLLHFVKESKQDESGMPNNRFLAERTGGTYSTLKVQPAELEDSGVYFCASSKGTSLATGELFFGEGSRLTVL.

The chain has TRBV5-1 and TRBJ2-1; 11 bases align to TRBD1. V shed 0 bases, J shed 12 bases, and the junction held 5 bases outside the gene matches. The CDR3 consists of 14 residues. Germline values: CDR1 SGHRS, CDR2 YFSETQ. CDR3 protein: CASSLGDRGFAQFF. The DNA for the CDR3 is TGCGCCAGCAGCTTGGGGGACAGGGGGTTTGCGCAGTTCTTC.

The chain combines TRBV10-3 with TRBJ2-2; TRBD1 matches at 9 bases. This CDR3 is built from 17 residues. V lost 0 bases and J lost 4; bases outside the gene matches: 6. Germline V gives CDR1 ENHRY, CDR2 SYGVKD. The CDR3 DNA reads as TGTGCCATCAGTGAGTCTCCGGGACAGGGATTCACCGGGGAGCTGTTTTTT. Protein: CAISESPGQGFTGELFF.

The chain is built from TRBV28 and TRBJ2-3; D possibly corresponds to TRBD2 (6 bases). Germline CDR1 reads MDHEN; CDR2 reads SYDVKM. This CDR3 region has 14 residues. V dropped 6 bases and J dropped 2 bases, with 12 bases sitting between them. The CDR3 is CASRVLDYTDTQYF. The CDR3 DNA reads TGTGCCAGCAGAGTCTTGGACTACACAGATACGCAGTATTTT.